This T cell receptor beta chain was captured by sequencing in a study of blood T cell repertoires in COVID-19. Looking at the study overall: The United States, Italy and Spain provided the acute and convalescent COVID-19 samples. T cells, B-cell-depleted T cells, or PBMCs provided the cDNA or gDNA that served as material.

Per the germline V gene, CDR1 is SGHRS and CDR2 is YFSETQ. The CDR3 loop spans 14 amino acids. V shed 4 bases, J shed 7 bases, and the junction held 10 bases outside the gene matches. Authors' methods: It was from reference gene primer amplification that nucleated cell counts were estimated. Sequencing used immunoSEQ multiplex PCR; TCRdb keeps in-frame clones, though not all of them. Clonal size and the V and J genes are those of that table, whereas D and trimming came from the DNA. The sample has fewer than 250,000 clones, approximately 84% seen once. Sequencing input: peripheral blood. The receptor was isolated from a woman older than 75 with acute or convalescent COVID-19. The V and J genes are TRBV5-1 and TRBJ1-1; 7 bases match TRBD1. The CDR3 nucleotides are TGCGCCAGCAGCGGTGGAGAGGGGGCGAGTGAAGCTTTCTTT. Protein: CASSGGEGASEAFF.